This entry is about one T cell receptor beta chain. What it recognizes is unknown. This sample is drawn from a study of OX40 agonist ivuxolimab in advanced cancers. Findings and caveats of the study: Relative to CD4+, CD8+ T cells held more expanded clones on average.

Patients who had autoimmune disease history or got systemic immunosuppression were left out. The CDR3 length is 13 residues. The ends were cut back, 5 bases at V and 4 bases at J, with 11 bases in the middle. Looked up from germline, CDR1 is SGHTA and CDR2 is FQGTGA. TCRdb's table, derived via immunoSEQ multiplex PCR, lists solely in-frame clones and lacks some. The repertoire holds around 100,000 clones, with about 92% as singletons. The clonotype originates from an adult with an advanced solid tumor such as melanoma, head and neck, liver or kidney cancer. This specimen consisted of CD4+ or CD8+ T cells sorted from blood, obtained in a trial of the OX40 agonist ivuxolimab. J is TRBJ1-2 and V is TRBV7-3; D unresolved. CDR3 residues: CASSPDVTYGYTF. The DNA of the CDR3 is TGTGCCAGCAGCCCGGACGTAACCTATGGCTACACCTTC.